The T cell receptor (beta chain) under discussion was sequenced for a study of T cells after yellow fever vaccination. TCRdb itself ran the 5' RACE reads through MiXCR, one entry per CDR3 protein. The sample contains about 4,600 distinct CDR3 sequences, over 3% of which appear only once. Sample share makes this clonotype medium-sized. The source was PBMCs, either bulk or a sorted T-cell subset (CD4+, CD8+, memory, or dextramer-sorted; not recorded which), collected 15 days after the yellow fever booster vaccination. The clonotype was recovered from a young man who received the YFV17D yellow fever vaccine.

The CDR3 DNA reads as TGTGCCAGCAGCTCACAGGGCCCCTACTACGAGCAGTACTTC. Its protein is CASSSQGPYYEQYF. The chain recombines TRBV7-2 with TRBJ2-7, with TRBD1 as a possible D gene (6 bases). Deletions cut 4 bases from V and 3 bases from J, with 13 bases between. CDR3 length equals 14 residues. Germline V gives CDR1 SGHTA, CDR2 FQGNSA.